The rows below give T cell receptor beta chains drawn from one sample of a study of T-cell reconstitution after alpha-beta-depleted transplantation in children. MiXCR, run by TCRdb on the PCR reads, gives a single entry per CDR3 protein. The table lists roughly 23,000 distinct CDR3 sequences, approximately 11% of them singletons. Here the sequenced sample was PBMCs from the stem cell graft donor, taken from the stem cell graft. Receptors were obtained from a human donor who donated a stem cell graft to a child with chronic granulomatous disease. CDR3s include the opening cysteine and the closing phenylalanine or tryptophan. The D gene is left open where the match is weak. Some rows have no size entry. The others give once, few or many, or a class for an expanded clone.

many,TRBJ2-7,TRBV12-3/TRBV12-4,13,.,TGTGCCAGCAGTAATTCCCCTAGGAACGAGCAGTACTTC,CASSNSPRNEQYF
many,TRBJ1-1,TRBV29-1,15,TRBD1,TGCAGCGTTGGGAACACCGGGACAGGGGGCACTGAAGCTTTCTTT,CSVGNTGTGGTEAFF
medium-sized,TRBJ2-5,TRBV12-3/TRBV12-4,12,.,TGTGCCAGCAGACAGGATCAAGAGACCCAGTACTTC,CASRQDQETQYF
many,TRBJ1-1,TRBV12-3/TRBV12-4,13,.,TGTGCCAGCAGCCTCAATGACGGGGAAAAAGCTTTCTTT,CASSLNDGEKAFF
many,TRBJ2-5,TRBV20-1,15,TRBD2,TGCAGTGCTAGAGATTTTAGCGGGGTCCAAGAGACCCAGTACTTC,CSARDFSGVQETQYF
many,TRBJ1-1,TRBV2,17,.,TGTGCCAGCAGTGATGGGGGCACCAGTTTTCAGAACACTGAAGCTTTCTTT,CASSDGGTSFQNTEAFF
many,TRBJ1-2,TRBV5-6,14,.,TGTGCCAGCAGCAATCGGAGATCTAACTATGGCTACACCTTC,CASSNRRSNYGYTF
many,TRBJ1-1,TRBV20-1,13,.,TGCAGTGCTAGAGGGACCGGGAACACTGAAGCTTTCTTT,CSARGTGNTEAFF
many,TRBJ2-1,TRBV7-2,18,.,TGTGCCAGCAGCTCTTCGGCCTTAAACGTCGGTGGGGGCAATGAGCAGTTCTTC,CASSSSALNVGGGNEQFF
many,TRBJ2-7,TRBV15,17,TRBD2,TGTGCCACCAGCAGAGAATTACGATGGGCTAGCGGGGACGAGCAGTACTTC,CATSRELRWASGDEQYF
many,TRBJ2-7,TRBV5-1,15,.,TGCGCCAGCAGCCCCAGGACGGAACGTACCTACGAGCAGTACTTC,CASSPRTERTYEQYF
many,TRBJ1-2,TRBV10-3,13,.,TGTGCCATCGGGGGTCTAGCTAACTATGGCTACACCTTC,CAIGGLANYGYTF
many,TRBJ2-2,TRBV28,17,.,TGTGCCAGCAGCGAGGTCCAAGCAGGGTGGTATACCGGGGAGCTGTTTTTT,CASSEVQAGWYTGELFF
many,TRBJ2-2,TRBV29-1,13,.,TGCAGCGCCCACTGGATGAACACCGGGGAGCTGTTTTTT,CSAHWMNTGELFF
many,TRBJ1-6,TRBV6-2/TRBV6-3,15,.,TGTGCCAGCAGTTACTCAGGCGGGGGGAGTTCACCCCTCCACTTT,CASSYSGGGSSPLHF
.,TRBJ1-2,TRBV28,13,.,TGTGCCAGCAGTTTAACGGCCGCTCTCAGCTACACCTTC,CASSLTAALSYTF
many,TRBJ2-7,TRBV7-9,13,.,TGTGCCAGCAGCTCTACAGCAGTTTACGAGCAGTACTTC,CASSSTAVYEQYF
once,TRBJ2-2,TRBV5-1,15,TRBD2,TGCGCCAGCAGCCCGTTGGAGCGGGGAACCGGGGAGCTGTTTTTT,CASSPLERGTGELFF
.,TRBJ2-1,TRBV3-1,17,TRBD2,TGTGCCACCACCCGTCATGCTAGCGGGAACTCCTACAATGAGCAGTTCTTC,CATTRHASGNSYNEQFF
many,TRBJ2-1,TRBV12-3/TRBV12-4,13,TRBD1,TGTGCCAGCAGACGGACAGGGGGCAACGAGCAGTTCTTC,CASRRTGGNEQFF
.,TRBJ2-5,TRBV7-4,16,TRBD2,TGTGCTAGTCAGGTTAGCGGGGGGCCTCTCGGAGAGACCCAGTACTTC,CASQVSGGPLGETQYF
many,TRBJ2-1,TRBV12-3/TRBV12-4,13,TRBD1,TGTGCCAGCAGTCCGGGACAGGGGAATGAGCAGTTCTTC,CASSPGQGNEQFF
many,TRBJ1-6,TRBV5-6,15,TRBD1,TGTGCCAGCAGCTTAGGGGGACAGGGGACGTCACCCCTCCACTTT,CASSLGGQGTSPLHF
many,TRBJ1-5,TRBV7-8,13,.,TGTGCCAGCAGCTTAGGCGGGATTCAGCCCCAGCATTTT,CASSLGGIQPQHF
many,TRBJ1-4,TRBV5-5,16,.,TGTGCCAGCAGCTTCGGACCCTCTGCAACTAATGAAAAACTGTTTTTT,CASSFGPSATNEKLFF
.,TRBJ2-3,TRBV7-8,17,TRBD1,TGTGCCAGCAGCATGCAGGGACAGGGGGTCTTTCAAGATACGCAGTATTTT,CASSMQGQGVFQDTQYF
many,TRBJ2-1,TRBV18,15,.,TGTGCCAGCTCACCACTGCCAGACTCTTACAATGAGCAGTTCTTC,CASSPLPDSYNEQFF
many,TRBJ2-7,TRBV20-1,15,TRBD2,TGCAGTGCTCTCTCTAGCGGGAGGAGCTCCTACGAGCAGTACTTC,CSALSSGRSSYEQYF
many,TRBJ2-1,TRBV20-1,14,TRBD1,TGCAGTGCTAGAACAACAGGGGGGAGGAATGAGCAGTTCTTC,CSARTTGGRNEQFF
many,TRBJ2-3,TRBV6-2/TRBV6-3,14,.,TGTGCCAGCAGTTACCCCGGGACTACAGATACGCAGTATTTT,CASSYPGTTDTQYF
many,TRBJ2-7,TRBV5-1,14,.,TGCGCCAGCAGCGTCACGAGAGCCCCCTACGAGCAGTACTTC,CASSVTRAPYEQYF
many,TRBJ2-1,TRBV5-6,15,.,TGTGCCAGCAGCTACCCCGGAAGGGAAAGTGATGAGCAGTTCTTC,CASSYPGRESDEQFF
.,TRBJ2-6,TRBV12-3/TRBV12-4,13,.,TGTGCCAGCAGCTTAAATGGGGCCAACGTCCTGACTTTC,CASSLNGANVLTF
once,TRBJ2-4,TRBV20-1,15,.,TGCTGCTCGAGCCAGCAGGCTACGGGCAAAAACATTCAGTACTTC,CCSSQQATGKNIQYF
medium-sized,TRBJ2-3,TRBV29-1,15,TRBD2,TGCAGCGTTGAAACAGACTGGCGGGGGGCAGATACGCAGTATTTT,CSVETDWRGADTQYF
many,TRBJ2-1,TRBV20-1,16,TRBD1,TGCAGTGCCACCACTACCGGGACAGGGATTATCAATGAGCAGTTCTTC,CSATTTGTGIINEQFF
many,TRBJ2-3,TRBV7-3,13,.,TGTGCCAGCAGCTTACTAGCAGCAGATACGCAGTATTTT,CASSLLAADTQYF
many,TRBJ2-5,TRBV7-8,11,.,TGTGCCAGCACCCCCTCGGAGACCCAGTACTTC,CASTPSETQYF
many,TRBJ1-1,TRBV5-1,15,TRBD1,TGCGCCAGCAGCTTGGAGAGACAGGGGGTCACTGAAGCTTTCTTT,CASSLERQGVTEAFF
many,TRBJ2-2,TRBV12-3/TRBV12-4,16,.,TGTGCCAGCAGTTTAATCGAGGGGGAAGGAACCGGGGAGCTGTTTTTT,CASSLIEGEGTGELFF
many,TRBJ1-4,TRBV5-1,15,.,TGCGCCAGCAGCTGGGGACCGACTCCGGGAGAAAAACTGTTTTTT,CASSWGPTPGEKLFF
many,TRBJ2-1,TRBV5-1,19,.,TGCGCCAGCAGCTTGGTTCTTAACAGCCTAACCGTAATTCTCAATGAGCAGTTCTTC,CASSLVLNSLTVILNEQFF
many,TRBJ1-2,TRBV15,17,.,TGTGCCACCAGCGGCATAACCTTGACAGTTCCTAACTATGGCTACACCTTC,CATSGITLTVPNYGYTF
many,TRBJ1-3,TRBV12-3/TRBV12-4,14,.,TGTGCCAGCAGCCGGGACGCTCGGGGAAACACCATATATTTT,CASSRDARGNTIYF
many,TRBJ2-1,TRBV29-1,14,TRBD2,TGCAGCGTTGAGAGAACTAGCGGGAGGAATGAGCAGTTCTTC,CSVERTSGRNEQFF
many,TRBJ1-6,TRBV7-9,16,.,TGTGCCAGCAGGAAAGACGGAAGCTCCTATAATTCACCCCTCCACTTT,CASRKDGSSYNSPLHF
many,TRBJ2-5,TRBV14,15,TRBD2,TGTGCCAGCAGCCAAGACCGGACTAGACGAGAGACCCAGTACTTC,CASSQDRTRRETQYF
many,TRBJ2-7,TRBV14,11,.,TGTGCCAGCAGCCAAAGCTACGAGCAGTACTTC,CASSQSYEQYF
many,TRBJ2-1,TRBV7-2,13,.,TGTGCCAGCAGCCGATGGCCCGGGGATGAGCAGTTCTTC,CASSRWPGDEQFF
many,TRBJ1-3,TRBV9,14,.,TGTGCCAGCAGCGTAGCGGGATCTGGAAACACCATATATTTT,CASSVAGSGNTIYF
many,TRBJ1-1,TRBV7-7,13,.,TGTGCTAGCAGCTTAATAGGTTCGGACGAAGCTTTCTTT,CASSLIGSDEAFF
many,TRBJ2-7,TRBV28,16,.,TGTGCCAGCAGACCACAGGGAGGATTGTACTCCTACGAGCAGTACTTC,CASRPQGGLYSYEQYF
.,TRBJ2-6,TRBV9,15,.,TGTGCCAGCAGCGTAGCCGGCTCTGGGGCCAACGTCCTGACTTTC,CASSVAGSGANVLTF
many,TRBJ2-7,TRBV29-1,12,.,TGCAGCGTAAGTCTCAGCCCCTACGAGCAGTACTTC,CSVSLSPYEQYF
many,TRBJ2-4,TRBV4-3,13,.,TGCGCCAGCAGCCAGGACACGAACTACATTCAGTACTTC,CASSQDTNYIQYF
many,TRBJ2-3,TRBV20-1,16,TRBD2,TGCAGTGCTAGTACGGTAGCGGGAGGTCCAACAGATACGCAGTATTTT,CSASTVAGGPTDTQYF
.,TRBJ2-3,TRBV20-1,17,TRBD2,TGCAGTGCTAGAGATACTCAAAGCGGGGGGCGGACAGATACGCAGTATTTT,CSARDTQSGGRTDTQYF
many,TRBJ1-5,TRBV4-2,16,TRBD1,TGTGCCAGCAGCCAGGACAGGGGGCTGGGGAATCAGCCCCAGCATTTT,CASSQDRGLGNQPQHF
.,TRBJ2-3,TRBV28,15,.,TGTGCCAGCAGTTTAAGCGGGCCTGAGACAGATACGCAGTATTTT,CASSLSGPETDTQYF
many,TRBJ2-7,TRBV2,16,TRBD1,TGTGCCAGCAGTGAAGCGAAGGGACAGGCGCCCTACGAGCAGTACTTC,CASSEAKGQAPYEQYF